A single sample is the source of the 31 T cell receptor beta chains below, sequenced in a study of blood T cell repertoires in COVID-19. Only in-frame clones appear in the TCRdb table, and some are missing; sequencing was by immunoSEQ multiplex PCR. In the table there are about 130,000 clones, about 83% of which are singletons. Sequenced material: peripheral blood. The receptors shown here come from a man aged 55 to 70 with acute or convalescent COVID-19.

This sequence joins TRBV18 and TRBJ2-2; 8 bases line up with TRBD2. Losses at the gene ends were 1 base for V and 0 bases for J; bases not matched to a gene: 13. Germline CDR1 and CDR2: KGHSH and LQKENI. CDR3 size: 20 residues. CDR3 sequence: CASSPRRGASGPANTGELFF. The CDR3 DNA reads TGTGCCAGCTCACCACGCCGGGGGGCTAGCGGGCCGGCGAACACCGGGGAGCTGTTTTTT.

The J gene is TRBJ1-1, the V gene TRBV7-9; maybe TRBD1 (6 bases). The CDR3 runs 14 residues. Trimming shortened V by 5 bases and J by 4 bases, and 14 bases separated the two germline ends. Germline CDR1 reads SEHNR; CDR2 reads FQNEAQ (reference sequence). CDR3 coding DNA: TGTGCCAGCAGCCGACAGGTTGGGGGCACTGAAGCTTTCTTT. Residues: CASSRQVGGTEAFF.

The J gene is TRBJ1-6, the V gene TRBV3-1 (or the pseudogene TRBV3-2); the match to TRBD1 covers 7 bases. Trimming took 1 base from V and 5 from J; bases not matched to a gene: 17. From germline, CDR1 is LGHDT and CDR2 YNNKEL (reference sequence). The CDR3 totals 20 residues. CDR3 nucleotides: TGTGCCAGCAGCCAAGGTTATCAAGGCAGGGGGACGTCAGATAATTCACCCCTCCACTTT. Its protein is CASSQGYQGRGTSDNSPLHF.

The chain uses TRBV5-1 and TRBJ2-1; the match to TRBD2 covers 12 bases. Germline V gene data show CDR1 as SGHRS and CDR2 as YFSETQ. V was clipped by 4 bases and J by 6 bases; unmatched bases: 14. The length of the CDR3 is 18 residues. In nucleotides, the CDR3 is TGCGCCAGCAGCCCGTATAACGTCCGACTAGCGGGAGCCAATGAGCAGTTCTTC. Protein sequence: CASSPYNVRLAGANEQFF.

This clone has only a few counts. V usage is TRBV7-9 and J usage is TRBJ2-3, with D unclear. Germline V gene data show CDR1 as SEHNR and CDR2 as FQNEAQ (reference sequence). The CDR3 is 12 residues long. V was trimmed by 3 bases and J by 5 bases, leaving 6 bases between them. The CDR3 DNA sequence: TGTGCCAGCAGCTTTACTAAAGATACGCAGTATTTT. As protein: CASSFTKDTQYF.

This sequence joins TRBV5-1 and TRBJ1-2; D not resolved. Per the germline V gene, CDR1 is SGHRS and CDR2 is YFSETQ. V was trimmed by 2 bases and J by 4 bases, leaving 6 bases between them. There are 12 residues in the CDR3. Here the CDR3 reads CASSLDTYGYTF. The CDR3 bases are TGCGCCAGCAGCTTAGACACCTATGGCTACACCTTC.

This rearrangement joins TRBV23-1 to TRBJ1-4; D ambiguous. TRBV23-1 is classed as an ORF, of uncertain function. This CDR3 is 16 amino acids long. Trimming took off 1 base at V and 6 bases at J, with 15 bases between the two ends. CDR3 region: CASSQCLGPTHEKLFF. For the CDR3, the DNA is TGCGCCAGCAGTCAATGTCTAGGCCCCACCCATGAAAAACTGTTTTTT.

The CDR3 DNA reads as TGCGCCAGCAGCTTGCCCCTAGGCGGGAGGAACACCGGGGAGCTGTTTTTT. It encodes CASSLPLGGRNTGELFF. The chain recombines TRBV5-1 with TRBJ2-2; TRBD2 aligns across 7 bases. Germline-derived CDR1 and CDR2 are SGHRS and YFSETQ. The CDR3 runs 17 residues. J gave up 1 base and V 1 base, and 7 bases lay outside the gene matches.

This clone showed up just once. V gene TRBV28 combines with J gene TRBJ1-5; D gene uncertain. The CDR3 has 14 residues. V shed 1 base and J shed 3 bases, with 7 bases lying between them. Germline CDR1 reads MDHEN; CDR2 reads SYDVKM. CDR3 amino acids: CASSLYRHNQPQHF. The CDR3 bases are TGTGCCAGCAGTTTATACAGACACAATCAGCCCCAGCATTTT.

As for this clone: The identical CDR3 is also encoded by other nucleotide sequences in the sample. This chain uses TRBV18 with TRBJ1-5, with 7 bases that match TRBD1. Trimming at V came to 3 bases and at J to 6 bases, leaving 5 bases not matched to a gene. CDR1 KGHSH and CDR2 LQKENI come from the germline V gene. This CDR3 contains 14 residues. For the CDR3, the DNA is TGTGCCAGCTCACCCACAGGGGCGGTTCAGCCCCAGCATTTT. Residues: CASSPTGAVQPQHF.

This clone occurred once. V usage is TRBV7-3 and J usage is TRBJ2-3; a weak D match, TRBD2 (6 bases). V was cut by 8 bases and J by 4 bases, with 13 bases left in between. This CDR3 contains 13 residues. Per germline, CDR1 SGHTA and CDR2 FQGTGA. The CDR3 bases are TGTGCCAGCCCTACTTGGAGGGCAGATACGCAGTATTTT. Its protein is CASPTWRADTQYF.

This chain joins TRBV4-1 and TRBJ1-1, with D possibly being TRBD1 (6 bases). The CDR3 is 14 amino acids. Germline loops: CDR1 MGHRA, CDR2 YSYEKL. The V end lost 4 bases, the J end lost 1 base, and 10 bases lay between the germline ends. The CDR3 DNA reads as TGCGCCAGCAGCCGACCGACAGGGAACACTGAAGCTTTCTTT. It codes for CASSRPTGNTEAFF.

The gene calls are TRBV27 and TRBJ1-5; no reliable D call. This CDR3 has 13 residues. V was shortened by 2 bases and J by 6 bases, with 8 bases between the two germline ends. In germline, CDR1 is MNHEY, CDR2 SMNVEV (reference sequence). The CDR3 DNA reads as TGTGCCAGCAGTTTAATGTGGAGTCAGCCCCAGCATTTT. Translating it yields CASSLMWSQPQHF.

This clone has only one observation. The V gene is TRBV3-1 (or the pseudogene TRBV3-2), the J gene TRBJ1-1; the D gene is possibly TRBD1 (6 bases). V was shortened by 2 bases and J by 4 bases, with 14 bases between the two germline ends. Germline loops: CDR1 LGHDT, CDR2 YNNKEL (reference sequence). There are 15 residues in the CDR3. This CDR3 reads CASSQLQGLRTEAFF. CDR3 coding DNA: TGTGCCAGCAGCCAATTGCAGGGGCTCCGCACTGAAGCTTTCTTT.

J is TRBJ2-3 and V is TRBV5-4, with TRBD1 matching 10 bases. V trimming: 3 bases; J trimming: 5 bases; junction bases outside the gene matches: 3. The CDR3 runs 14 residues. Germline V gene lookup returns CDR1 SGHNT and CDR2 YYREEE (reference sequence). CDR3 nucleotides: TGTGCCAGCAGCTCCGGGACAGGGGTAGATACGCAGTATTTT. Residues: CASSSGTGVDTQYF.

This clone was detected only once. J is TRBJ2-2 and V is TRBV4-2; D is possibly TRBD1 (5 bases). Looked up from germline, CDR1 is LGHNA and CDR2 is YNFKEQ. Trimming stripped 8 bases from V and 5 bases from J, with 18 bases between. The CDR3 sequence is 15 residues long. CDR3 amino acids: CASGGAMSFTGELFF. The CDR3 DNA reads as TGTGCCAGCGGTGGGGCGATGTCGTTTACCGGGGAGCTGTTTTTT.

CDR3 in amino acids: CAISPGDSTEKLFF. In DNA form, the CDR3 reads TGTGCCATCAGTCCGGGGGATTCTACTGAAAAACTGTTTTTT. This chain connects TRBV10-3 to TRBJ1-4, with a possible D match to TRBD1 (5 bases). The V and J ends lost 5 bases and 7 bases respectively, with 14 bases between them. This CDR3 spans 14 amino acids. In germline, CDR1 is ENHRY, CDR2 SYGVKD.

This chain uses TRBV19 with TRBJ1-5; maybe TRBD1 (5 bases). Germline CDR1 is LNHDA and CDR2 is SQIVND (reference sequence). With 4 bases removed from V and 3 bases from J, the gap between germline ends came to 13 bases. The CDR3 is 15 amino acids. CDR3 residues: CASSSRVIYNQPQHF. The CDR3 DNA reads as TGTGCCAGTAGTAGCAGGGTAATTTACAATCAGCCCCAGCATTTT.

The J gene is TRBJ1-5, the V gene TRBV19; 8 nucleotides line up with TRBD1. CDR1 and CDR2 from the germline V gene are LNHDA and SQIVND (reference sequence). The CDR3 is 14 amino acids. Trimming cost V 5 bases and J 6 bases; bases outside gene matches: 6. The CDR3 DNA is TGTGCCAGTAGTCTTGGACAGGGAGCTCAGCCCCAGCATTTT. It encodes CASSLGQGAQPQHF.

The genes are TRBV7-9 and TRBJ1-5; the D gene is possibly TRBD1 (5 bases). CDR3 size: 15 residues. The V end was cut by 4 bases, the J end by 4 bases, with 14 bases between. Per the germline V gene, CDR1 is SEHNR and CDR2 is FQNEAQ (reference sequence). The CDR3 DNA follows: TGTGCCAGCAGCTCCGGGACTGGACGGAATCAGCCCCAGCATTTT. Amino acids: CASSSGTGRNQPQHF.

This chain links TRBV7-8 with TRBJ2-5; 10 positions agree with TRBD2. The V segment lost 4 bases and the J segment 5 bases; nucleotides outside the gene matches: 13. This CDR3 has 17 amino acids. From germline, CDR1 is SGHVS and CDR2 FQNEAQ. In nucleotides, the CDR3 is TGTGCCAGCAGCTACCGGGCCAGCGGGAGGGCCCTCGAGACCCAGTACTTC. Its protein is CASSYRASGRALETQYF.

The chain couples TRBV9 to TRBJ2-7; TRBD1 agrees at 10 bases. Germline lookup yields CDR1 SGDLS and CDR2 YYNGEE. Unmatched junction bases numbered 13, after V lost 3 bases and J lost 4 bases. This CDR3 comprises 17 residues. CDR3 amino acids: CASSAEGTGQGIYEQYF. CDR3 sequence (DNA): TGTGCCAGCAGCGCCGAGGGTACGGGACAGGGGATTTACGAGCAGTACTTC.

The chain couples TRBV5-4 to TRBJ2-3; D might be TRBD1 (5 bases). V was cut by 3 bases and J by 2 bases, with 13 bases left in between. Germline-derived CDR1 and CDR2 are SGHNT and YYREEE (reference sequence). CDR3 size: 15 residues. CDR3 sequence (DNA): TGTGCCAGCAGCTGGGCAGGGCGGTCCACAGATACGCAGTATTTT. Encoded protein: CASSWAGRSTDTQYF.

The chain has TRBV5-4 and TRBJ2-3, with D perhaps matching TRBD2 (6 bases). Looked up from germline, CDR1 is SGHNT and CDR2 is YYREEE (reference sequence). V lost 4 bases and J lost 2, with 11 bases in between. This CDR3 is 14 amino acids long. CDR3 sequence reads: CASSTPGDTDTQYF. The CDR3 bases are TGTGCCAGCAGCACGCCGGGAGACACAGATACGCAGTATTTT.

The rearrangement links TRBV9 to TRBJ2-3; 15 positions agree with TRBD2. CDR3 length equals 18 residues. The ends lost 4 bases at V and 1 base at J; junction bases unmatched: 7. Germline values: CDR1 SGDLS, CDR2 YYNGEE. This chain's CDR3 is CASSTRTSGRARTDTQYF. CDR3 DNA: TGTGCCAGCAGCACCAGGACTAGCGGGAGGGCCCGCACAGATACGCAGTATTTT.

This clone has just a few counts. This same CDR3 is encoded by further DNA sequences in the sample. CDR3 nucleotide sequence: TGTGCCAGCAGCTTAGGACTTAATGAAAAACTGTTTTTT. Encoded protein: CASSLGLNEKLFF. The J gene is TRBJ1-4, the V gene TRBV11-2; D is ambiguous. Trimming stripped 1 base from V and 4 bases from J, with 4 bases between. The CDR3 consists of 13 residues. The germline CDR1 and CDR2 sequences are SGHAT and FQNNGV.

The chain joins TRBV2 to TRBJ1-4; no reliable D call. Trimming took off 6 bases at V and 2 bases at J, with 10 bases between the two ends. CDR1 and CDR2 (germline): SNHLY, FYNNEI. The CDR3 totals 14 residues. The CDR3 reads CASSTGRTNEKLFF. The CDR3 DNA reads as TGTGCCAGCAGCACCGGGAGGACTAATGAAAAACTGTTTTTT.

V usage is TRBV24-1 and J usage is TRBJ2-7; 9 bases fit TRBD2. The CDR3 sequence is 15 residues long. The germline gives CDR1 KGHDR, CDR2 SFDVKD. V lost 6 bases to trimming and J lost 7 bases; unmatched junction nucleotides: 12. Here the CDR3 DNA reads TGTGCCACCAGTACCACTAGCGGGCGGCTTTGGGAGCAGTACTTC. It encodes CATSTTSGRLWEQYF.

This clone has only one observation. This chain joins TRBV7-2 and TRBJ1-4; D gene uncertain. This CDR3 is 12 amino acids long. CDR1 is SGHTA, CDR2 FQGNSA, per germline. Trimming left V 5 bases short and J 8 bases short, with 9 bases between. CDR3 sequence (DNA): TGTGCCAGCAGCCTACCCGGGGAAAAACTGTTTTTT. It yields the protein CASSLPGEKLFF.

This clone was counted only a few times. The chain joins TRBV2 to TRBJ1-1, with 7 bases that match TRBD1. The length of the CDR3 is 14 residues. Unmatched junction bases numbered 8, after V lost 6 bases and J lost 4 bases. Per germline, CDR1 SNHLY and CDR2 FYNNEI. The CDR3 DNA follows: TGTGCCAGCAGCACCGACAGGGCGGGCACTGAAGCTTTCTTT. This encodes CASSTDRAGTEAFF.

The rearrangement uses TRBV19 and TRBJ2-1; TRBD2 might be the D (5 bases). V was trimmed by 5 bases and J by 7 bases, leaving 18 bases between them. Per the germline V gene, CDR1 is LNHDA and CDR2 is SQIVND (reference sequence). The CDR3 totals 15 residues. The CDR3 DNA sequence: TGTGCCAGTAGTGCCAGCGGAACCATCGGGAATGAGCAGTTCTTC. Translation: CASSASGTIGNEQFF.